The 31 T cell receptor beta chains in this list originate from one sample, sequenced in a study of blood T cell repertoires in COVID-19. Repertoires were generated with immunoSEQ multiplex PCR, while TCRdb's copy carries only in-frame clones and drops some. The sample consists of about 240,000 clones, roughly 83% of them appearing once. Sequenced sample: peripheral blood. The receptor source for this set is a woman of 80 years or more with acute or convalescent COVID-19.

The rearrangement uses TRBV5-1 and TRBJ2-1; TRBD2 matches at 8 bases. The CDR3 is made up of 15 amino acids. J was trimmed by 9 bases and V by 0 bases; bases with no gene match: 8. The germline gives CDR1 SGHRS, CDR2 YFSETQ. The DNA of the CDR3 is TGCGCCAGCAGCTTGGTAGCGGGGTCTGAGGGTGAGCAGTTCTTC. Translated, it gives CASSLVAGSEGEQFF.

The chain links TRBV2 to TRBJ1-6; no definite D call. The CDR3 covers 13 residues. V lost 2 bases, J lost 7 bases, and 6 bases lay in between. Germline loops: CDR1 SNHLY, CDR2 FYNNEI. Here the CDR3 reads CASSERENSPLHF. In DNA, the CDR3 is TGTGCCAGCAGTGAAAGGGAGAATTCACCCCTCCACTTT.

The chain recombines TRBV28 with TRBJ1-3; maybe TRBD1 (6 bases). CDR1 is MDHEN and CDR2 is SYDVKM in the germline V gene. V was pared by 5 bases and J by 0 bases, with 17 bases between. This CDR3 contains 17 residues. The CDR3 sequence is CASSPPGQLSSGNTIYF. The CDR3 region has the DNA TGTGCCAGCAGTCCACCTGGACAGCTGAGCTCTGGAAACACCATATATTTT.

The CDR3 sequence: CASSLQGRVRANEKLFF. DNA for the CDR3: TGTGCCAGCAGTTTACAAGGGAGAGTTCGTGCTAATGAAAAACTGTTTTTT. The chain carries TRBV28 and TRBJ1-4; D uncertain. The CDR3 spans 17 residues. Germline CDR1 MDHEN, CDR2 SYDVKM. V lost 2 bases to trimming and J lost 3 bases, with 16 bases between them.

V usage is TRBV5-1 and J usage is TRBJ1-6, with 7 positions matching TRBD1. CDR1 and CDR2 (germline): SGHRS, YFSETQ. The CDR3 contains 17 residues. V trimming: 2 bases; J trimming: 2 bases; junction bases outside the gene matches: 7. CDR3 loop: CASSLAGTEAYNSPLHF. DNA of the CDR3: TGCGCCAGCAGCTTAGCCGGGACAGAGGCCTATAATTCACCCCTCCACTTT. The full variable domain, with the rest looked up from reference TRBV5-1 and TRBJ1-6, is KAGVTQTPRYLIKTRGQQVTLSCSPISGHRSVSWYQQTPGQGLQFLFEYFSETQRNKGNFPGRFSGRQFSNSRSEMNVSTLELGDSALYLCASSLAGTEAYNSPLHFGNGTRLTVT.

The chain links TRBV21-1 to TRBJ1-2. TRBV21-1 is classified as a pseudogene. This CDR3 has 14 residues. The CDR3 region is CASSKSGAGDGYTF. Here the CDR3 DNA reads TGTGCCAGCAGCAAGAGCGGGGCTGGCGATGGCTACACCTTC.

V is TRBV6-4 and J is TRBJ1-4; D is possibly TRBD1 (6 bases). This CDR3 is built from 17 residues. Germline lookup yields CDR1 MRHNA and CDR2 SNTAGT. The germline V and J ends were trimmed by 6 bases and 4 bases, with 21 bases remaining between them. Here the CDR3 reads CASRGPGHKPGNEKLFF. The DNA of the CDR3 is TGTGCCAGCAGGGGTCCGGGACACAAGCCCGGTAATGAAAAACTGTTTTTT.

In this sample, this clone turned up once. Here the CDR3 reads CASSPTVTGNTIYF. CDR3 bases: TGTGCCAGCAGTCCGACAGTCACTGGAAACACCATATATTTT. J is TRBJ1-3 and V is TRBV3-1 (or the pseudogene TRBV3-2); the D gene is possibly TRBD1 (5 bases). Trimming removed 6 bases from V and 2 bases from J, with 11 bases in between. From germline, CDR1 is LGHDT and CDR2 YNNKEL (reference sequence). CDR3 size: 14 residues.

The V call is TRBV9, the J call TRBJ2-1; unclear D gene. Germline V gene data show CDR1 as SGDLS and CDR2 as YYNGEE. Deletions cut 4 bases from V and 5 bases from J, with 13 bases between. This CDR3 has 14 residues. The CDR3 is CASSPPSQNNEQFF. DNA for the CDR3: TGTGCCAGCAGCCCACCCTCCCAGAACAATGAGCAGTTCTTC.

The rearrangement uses TRBV7-2 and TRBJ1-2; 7 positions match TRBD1. The CDR3 covers 14 residues. Unmatched junction bases numbered 10, after V lost 5 bases and J lost 7 bases. Germline values: CDR1 SGHTA, CDR2 FQGNSA. The CDR3 bases are TGTGCCAGCAGCGGTAGACAGGGACTAGGTGGCTACACCTTC. This sequence encodes CASSGRQGLGGYTF.

The rearrangement links TRBV27 to TRBJ2-7; D possibly corresponds to TRBD1 (6 bases). The CDR3 extends over 13 amino acids. V was cut by 6 bases and J by 6 bases, with 15 bases left in between. CDR1 MNHEY and CDR2 SMNVEV come from the germline V gene (reference sequence). CDR3 sequence reads: CASRGTLVGEQYF. CDR3 nucleotide sequence: TGTGCCAGCAGAGGGACACTGGTTGGCGAGCAGTACTTC.

The J gene is TRBJ2-3, the V gene TRBV5-1; TRBD2 agrees at 8 bases. The germline gives CDR1 SGHRS, CDR2 YFSETQ. The CDR3 is made up of 16 amino acids. J was trimmed by 4 bases and V by 3 bases; bases with no gene match: 10. As DNA, the CDR3 is TGCGCCAGCAGCTCCCCTGACGGGGGGGCCCCAGATACGCAGTATTTT. It translates to CASSSPDGGAPDTQYF.

This chain connects TRBV14 to TRBJ1-6; no definite D call. CDR3 length: 15 residues. V lost 3 bases to trimming and J lost 7 bases, with 13 bases between them. Looked up from germline, CDR1 is SGHDN and CDR2 is FVKESK. The CDR3 loop reads CASSHANQRNSPLHF. DNA for the CDR3: TGTGCCAGCAGCCACGCGAACCAAAGAAATTCACCCCTCCACTTT.

This clone was detected only once. The chain combines TRBV7-6 with TRBJ2-7; unclear D gene. The CDR3 is 13 residues long. Germline V CDR1 and CDR2: SGHVS, FNYEAQ. Between the trimmed V and J ends, which lost 1 base and 5 bases, there was a span of 9 bases. As DNA, the CDR3 is TGTGCCAGCAGCTTAGAGCCTCTTGACGAGCAGTACTTC. This sequence encodes CASSLEPLDEQYF.

In regard to this clone: Different DNA sequences within this sample yield the same CDR3. This chain links TRBV11-2 with TRBJ1-2; tentatively, D is TRBD1 (5 bases). The CDR3 runs 12 residues. Germline CDR1 reads SGHAT; CDR2 reads FQNNGV. V was trimmed by 3 bases and J by 4 bases, leaving 6 bases between them. Here the CDR3 DNA reads TGTGCCAGCAGCTTGGGGGGCTATGGCTACACCTTC. It encodes CASSLGGYGYTF.

This sequence joins TRBV19 and TRBJ1-1, with D possibly matching TRBD1 (5 bases). Trimming took off 10 bases at V and 6 bases at J, with 12 bases between the two ends. Germline assignment: CDR1 LNHDA and CDR2 SQIVND (reference sequence). The CDR3 runs 11 residues. This CDR3 is CATRRESEAFF. The CDR3, as DNA: TGTGCCACCCGCAGGGAATCTGAAGCTTTCTTT.

This clone was observed a single time. The V gene is TRBV9, the J gene TRBJ1-6; 7 bases agree with TRBD1. Germline V gives CDR1 SGDLS, CDR2 YYNGEE. V was pared by 3 bases and J by 1 base, with 4 bases of the junction left unmatched. CDR3 size: 16 residues. The CDR3 is CASSARQGSYNSPLHF. The CDR3, as DNA: TGTGCCAGCAGCGCCAGACAGGGTTCCTATAATTCACCCCTCCACTTT.

This chain links TRBV6-5 with TRBJ1-1; TRBD1 agrees at 7 bases. Germline V gene lookup returns CDR1 MNHEY and CDR2 SVGAGI. The CDR3 extends over 15 amino acids. J lost 3 bases, V lost 6 bases, and 10 bases had no gene match. The CDR3 coding sequence is TGTGCCAGCAGCCGACAGGGTAGCCTGGACACTGAAGCTTTCTTT. It translates to CASSRQGSLDTEAFF.

This rearrangement joins TRBV28 to TRBJ1-2; possible D gene TRBD1, 5 bases. The CDR3 runs to 14 residues. The V end lost 6 bases, the J end lost 2 bases, and 13 bases lay between the germline ends. CDR1 is MDHEN, CDR2 SYDVKM, per germline. CDR3 DNA: TGTGCCAGCAGCCGGGTGGGGGGGAACTATGGCTACACCTTC. Its translation: CASSRVGGNYGYTF.

The V gene is TRBV7-3, the J gene TRBJ2-3, with TRBD2 matching 12 bases. Germline assignment: CDR1 SGHTA and CDR2 FQGTGA. Losses at the gene ends were 4 bases for V and 6 bases for J; bases not matched to a gene: 11. The CDR3 has 17 residues. In nucleotides, the CDR3 is TGTGCCAGCAGCTCCAGACTAGCGGGGGCCCGGGAGGATACGCAGTATTTT. Amino acid sequence: CASSSRLAGAREDTQYF.

The CDR3 region is CASSPGQGHETQYF. The CDR3 DNA sequence: TGTGCCAGTAGCCCCGGACAGGGTCATGAGACCCAGTACTTC. The chain is built from TRBV19 and TRBJ2-5; 8 positions agree with TRBD1. The ends lost 6 bases at V and 5 bases at J; junction bases unmatched: 8. Germline-derived CDR1 and CDR2 are LNHDA and SQIVND (reference sequence). This CDR3 is built from 14 residues.

The chain employs TRBV15 and TRBJ2-6; the match to TRBD2 covers 7 bases. Germline assignment: CDR1 LNHNV and CDR2 YYDKDF (reference sequence). Trimming took 0 bases from V and 2 from J; bases not matched to a gene: 1. The CDR3 is 16 residues long. DNA for the CDR3: TGTGCCACCAGCAGAGATCGGGGGGCTGGGGCCAACGTCCTGACTTTC. As protein: CATSRDRGAGANVLTF.

This clone was seen only a few times. The genes are TRBV3-1 (or the pseudogene TRBV3-2) and TRBJ2-7; D possibly corresponds to TRBD1 (7 bases). The CDR3 covers 16 residues. Trimming cost V 4 bases and J 4 bases, with 20 bases left between them. Germline V gene lookup returns CDR1 LGHDT and CDR2 YNNKEL (reference sequence). The CDR3 DNA follows: TGTGCCAGCAGCCCCGACGAACAGGGGAGGTTGTACGAGCAGTACTTC. Its translation: CASSPDEQGRLYEQYF.

V usage is TRBV5-1 and J usage is TRBJ2-5, with D possibly TRBD2 on 6 matching bases. Trimming removed 0 bases at V and 3 bases at J, with 18 bases between. Germline V gene sequence: CDR1 SGHRS, CDR2 YFSETQ. The CDR3 has 17 residues. DNA for the CDR3: TGCGCCAGCAGCTTGGGAACCGGGGGATCCCGGGAAGAGACCCAGTACTTC. Amino acid sequence: CASSLGTGGSREETQYF.

V is TRBV18 and J is TRBJ2-6; tentative D call: TRBD1 (6 bases). V was clipped by 3 bases and J by 0 bases, with 9 bases between them. Germline CDR1 reads KGHSH; CDR2 reads LQKENI. The CDR3 contains 16 residues. The CDR3 nucleotides are TGTGCCAGCTCACCGGACAGCACCTCTGGGGCCAACGTCCTGACTTTC. Protein: CASSPDSTSGANVLTF.

This chain links TRBV12-3 or TRBV12-4 with TRBJ1-5; a weak D match, TRBD1 (6 bases). There are 13 residues in the CDR3. Trimming removed 5 bases at V and 7 bases at J, with 12 bases between. Written as DNA, the CDR3 is TGTGCCAGCAGTGAAACAGGGAAACAGCCCCAGCATTTT. Its protein is CASSETGKQPQHF.

This chain uses TRBV7-8 with TRBJ2-6; D is unresolved. Germline assignment: CDR1 SGHVS and CDR2 FQNEAQ. V lost 0 bases and J lost 0, with 3 bases in between. The CDR3 runs to 15 residues. The CDR3 spells CASSLAYSGANVLTF. The CDR3 region has the DNA TGTGCCAGCAGCTTAGCCTACTCTGGGGCCAACGTCCTGACTTTC.

The CDR3 sequence: CASSQRTGGTDTQYF. The CDR3 DNA follows: TGTGCCAGCAGCCAAAGGACAGGGGGCACAGATACGCAGTATTTT. The chain has TRBV14 and TRBJ2-3; 9 nucleotides align to TRBD1. The ends lost 2 bases at V and 1 base at J; junction bases unmatched: 1. The CDR3 runs 15 residues. In germline, CDR1 is SGHDN, CDR2 FVKESK.

A single count supports this clone. J is TRBJ2-7 and V is TRBV29-1; the match to TRBD1 covers 8 bases. Trimming removed 6 bases from V and 6 bases from J; junction bases left unmatched: 7. This CDR3 is 12 amino acids long. Germline CDR1 SQVTM, CDR2 ANQGSEA. In DNA, the CDR3 is TGCAGCGTACCGGACAGGGCTGGCGAGCAGTACTTC. Translation gives CSVPDRAGEQYF.

This clone was detected once. The sample contains more than one DNA sequence encoding this CDR3. The chain joins TRBV18 to TRBJ2-7; a weak D match, TRBD1 (6 bases). In germline, CDR1 is KGHSH, CDR2 LQKENI. V was shortened by 3 bases and J by 3 bases, with 12 bases between the two germline ends. There are 14 residues in the CDR3. CDR3 sequence (DNA): TGTGCCAGCTCACCTGGAACAGGGATCTACGAGCAGTACTTC. It codes for CASSPGTGIYEQYF.

The CDR3 DNA reads TGTGCCAGCAGCCTATTAGGATTACAGGGAAGCTCTGGAAACACCATATATTTT. Its protein product is CASSLLGLQGSSGNTIYF. This rearrangement joins TRBV5-6 to TRBJ1-3, with D possibly TRBD1 on 6 matching bases. The V end lost 4 bases, the J end lost 0 bases, and 20 bases lay between the germline ends. Germline CDR1 is SGHDT and CDR2 is YYEEEE. CDR3 size: 18 residues.